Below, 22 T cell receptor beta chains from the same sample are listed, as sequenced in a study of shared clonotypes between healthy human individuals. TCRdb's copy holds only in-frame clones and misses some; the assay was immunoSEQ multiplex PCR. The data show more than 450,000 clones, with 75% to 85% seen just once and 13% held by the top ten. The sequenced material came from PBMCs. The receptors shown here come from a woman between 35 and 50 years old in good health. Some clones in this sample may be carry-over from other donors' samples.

CDR3 sequence reads: CASTETTKAFF. The CDR3 DNA reads as TGTGCCAGCACCGAGACCACAAAAGCTTTCTTT. This sequence joins TRBV6-6 and TRBJ1-1; no reliable D call. CDR3 size: 11 residues. V lost 7 bases, J lost 9 bases, and 12 bases lay in between. Germline lookup yields CDR1 MNHNY and CDR2 SVGAGI (reference sequence).

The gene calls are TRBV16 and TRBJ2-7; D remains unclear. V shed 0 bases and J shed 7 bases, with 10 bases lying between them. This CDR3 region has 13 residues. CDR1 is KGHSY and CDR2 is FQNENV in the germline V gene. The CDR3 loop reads CASSQSRSGEQYF. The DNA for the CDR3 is TGTGCCAGCAGCCAATCTAGGTCGGGTGAGCAGTACTTC. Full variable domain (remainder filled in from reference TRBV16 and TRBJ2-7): GEEVAQTPKHLVRGEGQKAKLYCAPIKGHSYVFWYQQVLKNEFKFLISFQNENVFDETGMPKERFSAKCLPNSPCSLEIQATKLEDSAVYFCASSQSRSGEQYFGPGTRLTVT.

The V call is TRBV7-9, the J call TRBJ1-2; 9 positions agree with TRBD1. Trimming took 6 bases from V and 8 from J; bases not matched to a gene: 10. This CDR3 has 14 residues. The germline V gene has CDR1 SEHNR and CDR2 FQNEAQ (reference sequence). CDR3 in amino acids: CASSRSGTGSGYTF. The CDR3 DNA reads TGTGCCAGCAGTCGTAGCGGGACAGGGAGCGGCTACACCTTC.

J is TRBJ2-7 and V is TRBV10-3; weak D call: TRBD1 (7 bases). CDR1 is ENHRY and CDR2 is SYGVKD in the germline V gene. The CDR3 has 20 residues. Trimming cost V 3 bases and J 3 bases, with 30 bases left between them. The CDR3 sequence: CAISDPSFAYDRAGNYEQYF. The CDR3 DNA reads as TGTGCCATCAGTGACCCTTCGTTCGCCTACGACAGGGCGGGAAACTACGAGCAGTACTTC.

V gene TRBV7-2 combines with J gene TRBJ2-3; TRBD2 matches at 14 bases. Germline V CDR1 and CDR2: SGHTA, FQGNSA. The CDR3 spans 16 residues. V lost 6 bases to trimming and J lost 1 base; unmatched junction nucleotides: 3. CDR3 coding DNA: TGTACCAGCAGGAGGGGACTAGCGGGAGGCACAGATACGCAGTATTTT. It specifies CTSRRGLAGGTDTQYF.

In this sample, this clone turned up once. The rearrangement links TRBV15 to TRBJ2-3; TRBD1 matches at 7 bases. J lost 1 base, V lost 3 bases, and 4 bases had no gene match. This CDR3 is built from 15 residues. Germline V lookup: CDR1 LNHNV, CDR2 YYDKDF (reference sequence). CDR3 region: CATSRRQGGTDTQYF. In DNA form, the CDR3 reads TGTGCCACCAGCAGGCGGCAGGGGGGCACAGATACGCAGTATTTT.

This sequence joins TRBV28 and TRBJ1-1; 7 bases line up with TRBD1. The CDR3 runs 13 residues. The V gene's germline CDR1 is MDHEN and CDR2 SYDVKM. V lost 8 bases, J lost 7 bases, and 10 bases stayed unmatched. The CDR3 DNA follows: TGTGCCAGCGTCCAGGGGGGGGGTTATGAAGCTTTCTTT. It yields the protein CASVQGGGYEAFF.

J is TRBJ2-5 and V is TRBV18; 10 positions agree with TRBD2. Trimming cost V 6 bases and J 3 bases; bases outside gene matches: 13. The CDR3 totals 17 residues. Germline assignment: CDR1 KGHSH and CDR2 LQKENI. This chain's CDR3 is CASSLSPQREGKETQYF. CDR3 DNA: TGTGCCAGCTCTCTATCACCACAGCGGGAGGGTAAAGAGACCCAGTACTTC.

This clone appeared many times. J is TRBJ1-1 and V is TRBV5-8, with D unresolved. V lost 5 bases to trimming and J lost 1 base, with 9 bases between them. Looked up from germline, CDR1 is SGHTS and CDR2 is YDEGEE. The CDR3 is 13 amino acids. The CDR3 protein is CASSSTSNTEAFF. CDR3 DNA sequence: TGTGCCAGCAGTTCCACATCGAACACTGAAGCTTTCTTT.

The CDR3 nucleotides read TGTGCCAGTAGTCCCCTCGGCAGGGAGGCTGAAGCTTTCTTT. Translation: CASSPLGREAEAFF. This chain links TRBV19 with TRBJ1-1; D possibly corresponds to TRBD1 (5 bases). Germline V gene data show CDR1 as LNHDA and CDR2 as SQIVND (reference sequence). The CDR3 length is 14 residues. Trimming cost V 5 bases and J 6 bases, with 16 bases left between them.

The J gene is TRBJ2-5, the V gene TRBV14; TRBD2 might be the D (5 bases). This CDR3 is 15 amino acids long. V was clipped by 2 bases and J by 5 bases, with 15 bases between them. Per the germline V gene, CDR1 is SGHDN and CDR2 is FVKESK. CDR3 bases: TGTGCCAGCAGCCAACTTGGACTGGGTGGGGAGACCCAGTACTTC. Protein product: CASSQLGLGGETQYF. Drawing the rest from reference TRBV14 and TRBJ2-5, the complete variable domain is EAGVTQFPSHSVIEKGQTVTLRCDPISGHDNLYWYRRVMGKEIKFLLHFVKESKQDESGMPNNRFLAERTGGTYSTLKVQPAELEDSGVYFCASSQLGLGGETQYFGPGTRLLVL.

The CDR3 sequence is CSVEDRRPPTYEQYF. CDR3 coding DNA: TGCAGCGTTGAAGATCGGAGACCACCAACCTACGAGCAGTACTTC. The chain carries TRBV29-1 and TRBJ2-7, with D hard to call. The V gene's germline CDR1 is SQVTM and CDR2 ANQGSEA. V lost 0 bases and J 2 bases, leaving 14 bases between the germline ends. The CDR3 contains 15 residues.

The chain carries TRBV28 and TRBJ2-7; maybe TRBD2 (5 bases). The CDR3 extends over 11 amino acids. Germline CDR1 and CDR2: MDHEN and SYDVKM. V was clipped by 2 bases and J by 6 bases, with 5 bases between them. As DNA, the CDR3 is TGTGCCAGCAGTTTACGGGGCGAGCAGTACTTC. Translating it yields CASSLRGEQYF.

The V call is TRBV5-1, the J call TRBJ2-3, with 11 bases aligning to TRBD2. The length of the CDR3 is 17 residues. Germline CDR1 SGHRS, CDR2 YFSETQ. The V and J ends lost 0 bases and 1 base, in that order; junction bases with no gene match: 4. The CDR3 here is CASSLGLAGTGTDTQYF. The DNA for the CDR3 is TGCGCCAGCAGCTTGGGACTAGCGGGAACGGGCACAGATACGCAGTATTTT.

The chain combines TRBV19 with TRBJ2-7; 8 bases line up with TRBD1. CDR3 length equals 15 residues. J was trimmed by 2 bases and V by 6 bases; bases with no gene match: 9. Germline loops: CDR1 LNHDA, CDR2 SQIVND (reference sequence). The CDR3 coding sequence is TGTGCCAGTAGCATCGGAGGACAGGGAACCTACGAGCAGTACTTC. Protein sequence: CASSIGGQGTYEQYF.

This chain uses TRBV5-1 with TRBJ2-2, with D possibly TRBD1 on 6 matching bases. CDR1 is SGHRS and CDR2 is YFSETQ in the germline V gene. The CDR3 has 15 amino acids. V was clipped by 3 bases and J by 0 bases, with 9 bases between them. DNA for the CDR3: TGCGCCAGCAGCTCCGGACAGTCGAACACCGGGGAGCTGTTTTTT. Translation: CASSSGQSNTGELFF. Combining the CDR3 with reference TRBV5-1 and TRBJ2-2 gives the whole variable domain KAGVTQTPRYLIKTRGQQVTLSCSPISGHRSVSWYQQTPGQGLQFLFEYFSETQRNKGNFPGRFSGRQFSNSRSEMNVSTLELGDSALYLCASSSGQSNTGELFFGEGSRLTVL.

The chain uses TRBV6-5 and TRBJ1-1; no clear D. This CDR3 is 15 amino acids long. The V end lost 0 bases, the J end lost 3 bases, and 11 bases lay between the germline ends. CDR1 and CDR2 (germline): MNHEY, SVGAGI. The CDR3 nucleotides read TGTGCCAGCAGTTACTCGGGAGCTGAGCACACTGAAGCTTTCTTT. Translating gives CASSYSGAEHTEAFF.

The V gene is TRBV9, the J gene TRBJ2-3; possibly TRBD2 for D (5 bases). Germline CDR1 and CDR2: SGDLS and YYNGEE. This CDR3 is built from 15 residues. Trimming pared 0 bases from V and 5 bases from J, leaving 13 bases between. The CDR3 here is CASSVGGSAVDTQYF. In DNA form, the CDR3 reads TGTGCCAGCAGCGTAGGTGGGAGCGCGGTAGATACGCAGTATTTT. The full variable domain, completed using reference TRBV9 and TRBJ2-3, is DSGVTQTPKHLITATGQRVTLRCSPRSGDLSVYWYQQSLDQGLQFLIQYYNGEERAKGNILERFSAQQFPDLHSELNLSSLELGDSALYFCASSVGGSAVDTQYFGPGTRLTVL.

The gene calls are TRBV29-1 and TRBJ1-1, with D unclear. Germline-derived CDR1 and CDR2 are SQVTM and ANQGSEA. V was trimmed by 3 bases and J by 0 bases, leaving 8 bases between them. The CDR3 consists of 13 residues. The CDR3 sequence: CSVDLLMNTEAFF. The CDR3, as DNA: TGCAGCGTTGATTTACTCATGAACACTGAAGCTTTCTTT. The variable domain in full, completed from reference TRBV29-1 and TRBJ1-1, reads SAVISQKPSRDICQRGTSLTIQCQVDSQVTMMFWYRQQPGQSLTLIATANQGSEATYESGFVIDKFPISRPNLTFSTLTVSNMSPEDSSIYLCSVDLLMNTEAFFGQGTRLTVV.

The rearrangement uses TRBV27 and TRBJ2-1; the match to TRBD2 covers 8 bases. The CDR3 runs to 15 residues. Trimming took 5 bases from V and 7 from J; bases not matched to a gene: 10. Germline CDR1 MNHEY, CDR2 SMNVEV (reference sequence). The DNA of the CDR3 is TGTGCCAGCAGTCTCGCATCGGGACTAGGGAATGAGCAGTTCTTC. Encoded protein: CASSLASGLGNEQFF.

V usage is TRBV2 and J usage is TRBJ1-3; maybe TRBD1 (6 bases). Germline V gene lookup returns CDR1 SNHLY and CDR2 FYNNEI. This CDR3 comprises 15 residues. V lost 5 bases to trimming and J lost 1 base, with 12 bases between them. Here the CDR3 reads CASSLLTGSGNTIYF. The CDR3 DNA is TGTGCCAGCAGTTTACTCACAGGGTCTGGAAACACCATATATTTT.

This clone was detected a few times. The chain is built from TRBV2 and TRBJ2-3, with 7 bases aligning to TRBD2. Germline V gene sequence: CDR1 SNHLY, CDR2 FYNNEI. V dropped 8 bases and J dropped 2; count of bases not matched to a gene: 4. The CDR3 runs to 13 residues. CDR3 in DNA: TGTGCCAGCGGACGGGAGGCCACAGATACGCAGTATTTT. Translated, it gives CASGREATDTQYF.